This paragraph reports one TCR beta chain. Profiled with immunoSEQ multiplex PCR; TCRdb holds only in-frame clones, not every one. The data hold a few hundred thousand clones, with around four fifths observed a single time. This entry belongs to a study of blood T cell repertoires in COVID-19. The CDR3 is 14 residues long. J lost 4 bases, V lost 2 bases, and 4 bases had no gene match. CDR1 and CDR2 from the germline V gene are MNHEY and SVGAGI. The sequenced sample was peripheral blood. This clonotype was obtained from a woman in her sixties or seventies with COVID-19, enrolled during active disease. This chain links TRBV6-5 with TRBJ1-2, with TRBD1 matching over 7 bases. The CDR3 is CASSYRGLTYGYTF. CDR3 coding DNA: TGTGCCAGCAGTTACAGGGGGCTGACCTATGGCTACACCTTC.